These 10 T cell receptor beta chains were all obtained from the same sample, sequenced in a study of blood T cell repertoires in COVID-19. TCRdb's copy holds only in-frame clones and misses some; the assay was immunoSEQ multiplex PCR. Of approximately 440,000 clones in the sample, approximately 88% were seen once. The sample was peripheral blood. All receptors derive from a woman in her fifties or sixties with COVID-19, enrolled during active disease.

With regard to this clone: Germline is not matched at one junction end, which may reflect a read error. V usage is TRBV7-2 and J usage is TRBJ2-5; a weak D match, TRBD1 (5 bases). The CDR3 is made up of 13 amino acids. Germline lookup yields CDR1 SGHTA and CDR2 FQGNSA. CDR3 coding DNA: TGTGCCAGCAGCGCAGGCGCAACAGGCCCCTCCGACTTC. Its protein product is CASSAGATGPSDF.

This clone was seen a single time. This sequence joins TRBV6-5 and TRBJ2-2; 7 nucleotides agree with TRBD1. This CDR3 spans 14 amino acids. CDR1 is MNHEY and CDR2 is SVGAGI in the germline V gene. J was trimmed by 2 bases and V by 6 bases; bases with no gene match: 3. CDR3 bases: TGTGCCAGCAGGACAGGGAGTAACACCGGGGAGCTGTTTTTT. Residues: CASRTGSNTGELFF.

The chain has TRBV9 and TRBJ2-3, with D perhaps TRBD2 (6 bases). The ends were cut back, 2 bases at V and 2 bases at J, with 12 bases in the middle. Germline CDR1 reads SGDLS; CDR2 reads YYNGEE. The CDR3 has 15 residues. CDR3 in amino acids: CASSVVGGATDTQYF. CDR3 DNA: TGTGCCAGCAGCGTTGTTGGCGGGGCCACAGATACGCAGTATTTT.

The CDR3 sequence is CAWSVGLAGGLEQYF. The CDR3 DNA sequence: TGTGCCTGGAGTGTTGGTCTAGCGGGGGGGCTTGAGCAGTACTTC. The J gene is TRBJ2-7, the V gene TRBV30; 12 bases are shared with TRBD2. Trimming at V came to 0 bases and at J to 7 bases, leaving 7 bases not matched to a gene. The CDR3 has 15 residues. Germline CDR1 GTSNPN, CDR2 SVGIG (reference sequence). Filled out from reference TRBV30 and TRBJ2-7, the complete variable domain reads SQTIHQWPATLVQPVGSPLSLECTVEGTSNPNLYWYRQAAGRGLQLLFYSVGIGQISSEVPQNLSASRPQDRQFILSSKKLLLSDSGFYLCAWSVGLAGGLEQYFGPGTRLTVT.

This chain connects TRBV11-3 to TRBJ2-7; 11 bases map to TRBD2. Germline loops: CDR1 SGHNT, CDR2 YENEEA. The V and J ends lost 5 bases and 4 bases, in that order; junction bases with no gene match: 7. There are 15 residues in the CDR3. The CDR3 sequence is CASSPRLAGPYEQYF. CDR3 DNA: TGTGCCAGCAGCCCCCGACTAGCGGGGCCGTACGAGCAGTACTTC.

The chain carries TRBV4-1 and TRBJ2-7, with TRBD1 matching 8 bases. V lost 3 bases and J lost 2; bases outside the gene matches: 3. CDR3 length: 14 amino acids. The germline gives CDR1 MGHRA, CDR2 YSYEKL. CDR3 in DNA: TGCGCCAGCAGCCAGCCGGGACAGGCCTACGAGCAGTACTTC. It translates to CASSQPGQAYEQYF.

The rearrangement uses TRBV30 and TRBJ1-5; TRBD1 might be the D (5 bases). The germline gives CDR1 GTSNPN, CDR2 SVGIG (reference sequence). V shed 0 bases and J shed 5 bases, with 11 bases lying between them. This CDR3 has 14 residues. The DNA of the CDR3 is TGTGCCTGGAGTGTGGGGCAGCCCTATCAGCCCCAGCATTTT. Amino acids: CAWSVGQPYQPQHF.

J is TRBJ2-1 and V is TRBV7-2; 8 bases agree with TRBD2. The germline V gene has CDR1 SGHTA and CDR2 FQGNSA. Trimming removed 6 bases from V and 4 bases from J; junction bases left unmatched: 11. CDR3 length: 16 amino acids. CDR3 residues: CASSYNPGLVYNEQFF. The CDR3 DNA is TGTGCCAGCAGTTACAATCCGGGACTAGTATACAATGAGCAGTTCTTC.

The chain employs TRBV11-3 and TRBJ2-7; D gene ambiguous. CDR3 length equals 13 residues. The ends were cut back, 0 bases at V and 2 bases at J, with 5 bases in the middle. CDR1 is SGHNT, CDR2 YENEEA, per germline. CDR3 in DNA: TGTGCCAGCAGCTTAGACAGGACCTACGAGCAGTACTTC. This sequence encodes CASSLDRTYEQYF.

This chain uses TRBV13 with TRBJ2-7; tentative D call: TRBD1 (6 bases). CDR1 PRHDT and CDR2 FYEKMQ come from the germline V gene (reference sequence). The CDR3 spans 13 residues. V gave up 6 bases and J gave up 5 bases, with 14 bases separating them. The chain's CDR3 is CASRSQGANEQYF. In DNA form, the CDR3 reads TGTGCCAGCAGGTCACAGGGTGCCAACGAGCAGTACTTC.